This T cell receptor (beta chain) appears in the sequencing data of a study of radiation and T cells in renal cell carcinoma (dated by TCRdb to about 2020). The study in broad terms: In total, approximately 51 samples, comprising around 25 tumors and some 27 peripheral blood samples, were subjected to TCR beta sequencing. In the roughly 49 samples combined, some 4 million unique CDR3 nucleotide sequences were found, encoding roughly 3,000,000 unique CDR3 amino acid sequences. The final blood draw was performed at 4 weeks after radiation, at the same time as nephrectomy. Results and caveats for the whole study, not just this receptor: With a single-armed trial design, the study had no way to address how radiation dose or scheduling affects the TCR repertoire. Changes in the blood repertoire were not tracked past 4 weeks after treatment. No pretreatment tumor biopsies were available, so the baseline intratumoral presence of clonotypes could not be determined. An increase in top tumor clonotypes in blood was observed from baseline to 2 weeks post-radiation, followed by contraction by 4 weeks, which was taken to suggest transient expansion of tumor-resident clones.

CDR1 is given as SGHRS and CDR2 as YFSETQ, both from the germline V gene. Taken from cysteine to phenylalanine, the CDR3 has 17 residues. Kept here is only the CDR3 DNA, which spans 51 bases and is read in frame from base 1. The junction carries 16 bases between V and J, which are trimmed by 0 bases and 1 base respectively. A note on this clone: There is no known antigen for this receptor. No base quality values were provided; no much bigger clone lies one nucleotide off.

Following the manufacturer's recommendations, the immunoSEQ kit was used to generate TCR beta libraries from genomic DNA. Library preparation used a first multiplex PCR with proprietary primers, then a second PCR adding unique barcodes, with bead cleanups after each round. A kit-provided positive control reaction and a negative control reaction were included in every sample batch. The final libraries were assessed on an Agilent 4200 TapeStation D1000 ScreenTape, pooled by volume, and quantified by qPCR. Sequencing was performed on an Illumina NextSeq500 using a MidOutput 150-cycle cartridge, with 156 Read1 cycles, 15 Index1 cycles, and the kit custom primers. The pooled library was loaded at around 1 pM with an approximately 20% PhiX control spike-in. The original pipeline was this. Vendor-processed data were analyzed in R, with a clonotype defined as all T cells sharing the same CDR3 nucleotide sequence. In the clone abundance analyses, frequencies were normalized to the 10,000 most abundant clones in each sample. Before analysis, public T cell clones were removed, and these numbered fewer than six per sample on average. Tumor-enriched clonotypes and baseline blood-enriched clonotypes were defined as those with an abundance difference of at least 32-fold between compartments. A beta-binomial differential abundance model was applied to find clonotypes that expanded or contracted between blood time points. Tumor-blood repertoire similarity was measured with the Baroni-Urbani and Buser coefficient, and groups were compared using two-tailed Wilcoxon tests in R. The table was pulled from immuneACCESS by TCRdb, which kept in-frame rearrangements only. Such tables lose some clones; where checked, under half of the loss comes from unresolved V genes, and the rest has no known cause. V, J and clone size derive from that table, while D and trimming were established from the DNA sequence. The sample records approximately 92,000 clones, around four fifths of which are singletons. Jointly, the top ten make up just under 9.5% of the sample.

This specimen's time point label, per the study, means: blood 4 weeks post-SBRT, at nephrectomy. The treatment or condition label here, explained by the study, means: 15 Gy SBRT to primary tumor, nephrectomy 4 weeks later. Samples came from a clinical trial, in which primary renal cell carcinomas received 15 Gy stereotactic body radiation therapy followed by nephrectomy 4 weeks later. To follow tumor-enriched clonotypes, peripheral blood was collected serially from radiation-treated patients at baseline and again at 2 weeks and 4 weeks after SBRT. Every patient had renal cell carcinoma of clear cell pathology. Genomic DNA for TCR sequencing was prepared using the QIAamp DNA Blood Mini Kit (Qiagen). The analyses included only samples that passed all quality control checks.

This specimen was blood, taken from a patient whose treatment included radiotherapy and nephrectomy. The chain joins TRBV5-1 to TRBJ2-5; tentative D gene TRBD2, with 6 bases matching. The origin of this receptor is a man in his forties or fifties with renal cell carcinoma. The nucleotide sequence reads TGCGCCAGCAGCTTGGTGGGCGGCGGGGCTATCCAAGAGACCCAGTACTTC. Its protein product is CASSLVGGGAIQETQYF.